The 18 T cell receptor beta chains below all came from one sample that was sequenced in a study of shared clonotypes between healthy human individuals. The repertoire was sequenced with immunoSEQ multiplex PCR; TCRdb's copy has only in-frame clones and lacks some. The sample consists of around 1.4 million clones, 98% of them appearing once. The sequencing input was naive CD4+ T cells sorted from blood. The subset is: CD45RA+ positively selected. The receptor set was obtained from a man aged 30 to 45 in good health.

The chain combines TRBV7-2 with TRBJ1-2; D ambiguous. Germline CDR1 SGHTA, CDR2 FQGNSA. V was pared by 3 bases and J by 1 base, with 18 bases between. The CDR3 runs 17 residues. CDR3 sequence reads: CASSFGSPSGDNYGYTF. CDR3 DNA: TGTGCCAGCAGCTTCGGGAGTCCCTCGGGTGATAACTATGGCTACACCTTC.

The J gene is TRBJ2-3, the V gene TRBV27, with 8 bases aligning to TRBD2. Germline lookup yields CDR1 MNHEY and CDR2 SMNVEV (reference sequence). V lost 6 bases and J lost 3; bases outside the gene matches: 17. The CDR3 extends over 18 amino acids. The CDR3 nucleotides read TGTGCCAGCAGCCCCTGGGGCGGGAGGACGTTTGTGACAGATACGCAGTATTTT. It yields the protein CASSPWGGRTFVTDTQYF.

J is TRBJ2-7 and V is TRBV18; TRBD2 agrees at 7 bases. CDR1 is KGHSH and CDR2 is LQKENI in the germline V gene. Trimming at V came to 4 bases and at J to 2 bases, leaving 17 bases not matched to a gene. This CDR3 has 18 residues. CDR3: CASSRGSSTSAYPYEQYF. For the CDR3, the DNA is TGTGCCAGCTCACGGGGGAGCTCAACTAGCGCCTACCCCTACGAGCAGTACTTC.

This chain links TRBV30 with TRBJ2-3; 8 nucleotides agree with TRBD1. Trimming took 3 bases from V and 0 from J; bases not matched to a gene: 17. The CDR3 is 19 amino acids. Germline-derived CDR1 and CDR2 are GTSNPN and SVGIG (reference sequence). The DNA for the CDR3 is TGTGCCTGGAGCAAACGGCCGCCCCAGGGGGCTAGTAGCACAGATACGCAGTATTTT. It is translated as CAWSKRPPQGASSTDTQYF.

This chain connects TRBV18 to TRBJ2-5; 7 positions agree with TRBD2. The CDR3 has 13 residues. J gave up 3 bases and V 5 bases, and 3 bases lay outside the gene matches. In germline, CDR1 is KGHSH, CDR2 LQKENI. CDR3 sequence: CASSVRGEETQYF. Written as DNA, the CDR3 is TGTGCCAGCTCAGTCCGGGGGGAAGAGACCCAGTACTTC.

This clone was recorded only once. This sequence joins TRBV20-1 and TRBJ1-2, with no clear D. The CDR3 extends over 11 amino acids. The germline CDR1 and CDR2 sequences are DFQATT and SNEGSKA (reference sequence). With 3 bases removed from V and 6 bases from J, the gap between germline ends came to 8 bases. CDR3 sequence reads: CSARVRNGYTF. In DNA form, the CDR3 reads TGCAGTGCTAGGGTCCGGAATGGCTACACCTTC.

The chain recombines TRBV2 with TRBJ2-1; D not certain. The CDR3 runs 12 residues. V lost 1 base and J lost 6, with 4 bases in between. The germline gives CDR1 SNHLY, CDR2 FYNNEI. CDR3 loop: CASSEVVNEQFF. In nucleotides, the CDR3 is TGTGCCAGCAGTGAAGTTGTCAATGAGCAGTTCTTC.

This clone was counted a single time. The chain combines TRBV28 with TRBJ2-7; 8 nucleotides match TRBD2. The junction had 13 bases not matched to a gene; V was cut back by 6 bases and J by 6 bases. The CDR3 totals 15 residues. CDR1 is MDHEN, CDR2 SYDVKM, per germline. This chain's CDR3 is CASSPLDREGLEQYF. For the CDR3, the DNA is TGTGCCAGCAGCCCACTCGATCGGGAGGGCCTCGAGCAGTACTTC.

In regard to this clone: The same CDR3 arises from other DNA sequences in this sample as well. The CDR3 DNA sequence: TGTGCCAGCAGTTACAGAGGGAGCAATCAGCCCCAGCATTTT. Amino acids: CASSYRGSNQPQHF. The V and J genes are TRBV6-6 and TRBJ1-5, with D unresolved. V was shortened by 2 bases and J by 1 base, with 6 bases between the two germline ends. The CDR3 extends over 14 amino acids. Germline CDR1 and CDR2: MNHNY and SVGAGI (reference sequence).

The chain couples TRBV9 to TRBJ1-2, with a possible D match to TRBD1 (5 bases). CDR1 and CDR2 from the germline V gene are SGDLS and YYNGEE. Trimming left V 3 bases short and J 4 bases short, with 13 bases between. CDR3 size: 14 residues. CDR3 region: CASSAGRLSYGYTF. CDR3 DNA: TGTGCCAGCAGCGCGGGACGCCTATCCTATGGCTACACCTTC.

Concerning this clone itself: Other DNA sequences from this sample encode an identical CDR3 as well. The rearrangement joins TRBV5-1 to TRBJ1-1, with D uncertain. This CDR3 region has 13 residues. The germline CDR1 and CDR2 sequences are SGHRS and YFSETQ. V was trimmed by 4 bases and J by 0 bases, leaving 7 bases between them. CDR3 DNA: TGCGCCAGCAGCCCGGACCTGAACACTGAAGCTTTCTTT. It codes for CASSPDLNTEAFF.

This clone was observed a few times. V is TRBV9 and J is TRBJ2-7; 14 nucleotides agree with TRBD2. V lost 0 bases, J lost 1 base, and 9 bases stayed unmatched. The CDR3 runs to 19 residues. The germline CDR1 and CDR2 sequences are SGDLS and YYNGEE. CDR3 bases: TGTGCCAGCAGCGTAGATCCGGGACTAGCGGGAGTAGGGTCCTACGAGCAGTACTTC. Its protein is CASSVDPGLAGVGSYEQYF.

The chain uses TRBV7-3 and TRBJ2-1; D may be TRBD1 or TRBD2 (5 bases each). Trimming left V 4 bases short and J 6 bases short, with 16 bases between. In germline, CDR1 is SGHTA, CDR2 FQGTGA. The CDR3 covers 15 residues. The CDR3 reads CASSSDPGLINEQFF. As DNA, the CDR3 is TGTGCCAGCAGCTCTGACCCGGGGCTGATCAATGAGCAGTTCTTC.

The chain employs TRBV2 and TRBJ2-4, with TRBD2 identical over 9 bases. Germline lookup yields CDR1 SNHLY and CDR2 FYNNEI. Losses at the gene ends were 6 bases for V and 0 bases for J; bases not matched to a gene: 9. The CDR3 totals 17 residues. CDR3 protein: CASRRGLAGLAKNIQYF. The CDR3 region has the DNA TGTGCCAGCAGAAGGGGGCTAGCGGGGCTAGCCAAAAACATTCAGTACTTC.

The chain is built from TRBV25-1 and TRBJ2-1; 8 bases match TRBD2. This CDR3 has 16 amino acids. Germline V gene lookup returns CDR1 MGHDK and CDR2 SYGVNS. V gave up 8 bases and J gave up 5 bases; unmatched junction bases: 14. For the CDR3, the DNA is TGTGCCAGCCCCCTATCGAGGGGACTAGGGCACAATGAGCAGTTCTTC. Translated: CASPLSRGLGHNEQFF.

In DNA, the CDR3 is TGTGCCAGCAGTCAACAGGGGGGCTACGAGCAGTACTTC. This encodes CASSQQGGYEQYF. This chain connects TRBV27 to TRBJ2-7; 8 positions match TRBD1. Germline V gene data show CDR1 as MNHEY and CDR2 as SMNVEV (reference sequence). The ends lost 5 bases at V and 3 bases at J; junction bases unmatched: 3. The CDR3 sequence is 13 residues long.

This chain uses TRBV19 with TRBJ2-3; D may be TRBD1 or TRBD2 (5 bases each). Trimming shortened V by 4 bases and J by 1 base, and 12 bases separated the two germline ends. The CDR3 covers 15 residues. Germline CDR1 reads LNHDA; CDR2 reads SQIVND (reference sequence). This CDR3 reads CASSKGATGTDTQYF. The CDR3 DNA is TGTGCCAGTAGTAAGGGAGCGACAGGCACAGATACGCAGTATTTT.

The CDR3 DNA is TGCGCCAGCACGCCGAGGACTAGCGTCGTGGAGGGGCAGTACTTC. Protein sequence: CASTPRTSVVEGQYF. The J gene is TRBJ2-7, the V gene TRBV5-1, with 9 bases that match TRBD2. CDR3 size: 15 residues. Trimming removed 6 bases from V and 9 bases from J; junction bases left unmatched: 16. Per the germline V gene, CDR1 is SGHRS and CDR2 is YFSETQ.